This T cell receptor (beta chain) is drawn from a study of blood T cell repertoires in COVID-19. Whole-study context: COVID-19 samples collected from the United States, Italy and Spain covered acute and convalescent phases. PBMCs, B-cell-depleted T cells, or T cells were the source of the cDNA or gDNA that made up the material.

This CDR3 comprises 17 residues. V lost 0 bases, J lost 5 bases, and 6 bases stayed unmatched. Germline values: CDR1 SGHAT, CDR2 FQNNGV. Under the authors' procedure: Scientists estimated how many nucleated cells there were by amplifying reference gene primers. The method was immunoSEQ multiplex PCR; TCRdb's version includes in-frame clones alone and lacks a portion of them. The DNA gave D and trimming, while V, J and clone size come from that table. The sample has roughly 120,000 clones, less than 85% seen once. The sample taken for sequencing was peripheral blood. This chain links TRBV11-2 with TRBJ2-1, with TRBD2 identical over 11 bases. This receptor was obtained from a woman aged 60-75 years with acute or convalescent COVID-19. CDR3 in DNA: TGTGCCAGCAGCTTAGATCAGGCTAGCGGGGGGAACAATGAGCAGTTCTTC. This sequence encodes CASSLDQASGGNNEQFF.